This TCR beta chain was recorded in a study of T cells after yellow fever vaccination. Study context: Preparing low-cell-number fractions relied on SMART-Seq v4 Ultra Low Input.

CDR1 and CDR2 (germline): DFQATT, SNEGSKA (reference sequence). The CDR3 is 14 amino acids. The V end lost 5 bases, the J end lost 7 bases, and 18 bases lay between the germline ends. By 5'RACE template switching, TCR cDNA was produced, with a universal primer site and UMIs added in the process. TCRdb used MiXCR to reprocess the 5' RACE reads, holding one entry per CDR3 protein. The sample lists about 320,000 distinct CDR3 sequences, under 15% occurring once. General observations from the study: Bulk-population clonotypes that are abundant could appear as contaminants in FACS-sorted repertoires. Clones that expanded after primary vaccination mostly reappeared after the booster (96% CD4, roughly 90% CD8).

This clonotype was counted only a few times. The antigen remains undetermined. Sequences were derived from CD4+ T cells sorted from PBMCs, sampled 15 days after the yellow fever booster vaccination. The chain is built from TRBV20-1 and TRBJ2-1; D may be TRBD1 (6 bases). The clonotype comes from a man between 18 and 35 years old who received the YFV17D yellow fever vaccine. The DNA of the CDR3 is TGCAGTGCTGCCCAGGGGTCGGGTAGGAATGAGCAGTTCTTC. Encoded protein: CSAAQGSGRNEQFF.